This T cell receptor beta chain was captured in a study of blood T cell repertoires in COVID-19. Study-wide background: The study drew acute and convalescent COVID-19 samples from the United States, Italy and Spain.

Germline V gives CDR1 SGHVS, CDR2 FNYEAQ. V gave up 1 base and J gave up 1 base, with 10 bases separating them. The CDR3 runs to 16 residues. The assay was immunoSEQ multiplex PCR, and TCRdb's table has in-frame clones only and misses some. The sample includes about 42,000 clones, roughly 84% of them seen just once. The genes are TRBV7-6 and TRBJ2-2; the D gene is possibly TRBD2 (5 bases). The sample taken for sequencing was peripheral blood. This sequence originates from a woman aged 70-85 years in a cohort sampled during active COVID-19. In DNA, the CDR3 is TGTGCCAGCAGCTTAGTTCGCGGGTTGAACACCGGGGAGCTGTTTTTT. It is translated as CASSLVRGLNTGELFF.